These 14 T cell receptor beta chains originate from one sample sequenced in a study of CD8 T cells in ankylosing spondylitis. No antigens are known for them. MiXCR, run by TCRdb on the 5' RACE reads, gives a single entry per CDR3 protein. The repertoire holds approximately 400,000 distinct CDR3 sequences, with 25% to 30% as singletons. Findings and caveats of the study: Ankylosing spondylitis blood appeared to carry a characteristic TCR beta motif of roughly eight highly homologous variants.

The specimen was blood, either unsorted or a sorted T cell fraction (not recorded which). These receptors came from a male donor with ankylosing spondylitis.

The CDR3 region has the DNA TGTGCCAGCCAAACCAGACATGGGGGGAGGGGTGAAAAACTGTTTTTT. It codes for CASQTRHGGRGEKLFF. The rearrangement links TRBV7-2 to TRBJ1-4; D might be TRBD1 (5 bases). The CDR3 contains 16 residues. Trimming shortened V by 8 bases and J by 7 bases, and 23 bases separated the two germline ends. CDR1 is SGHTA, CDR2 FQGNSA, per germline.

In this sample, this clonotype turned up a few times. The chain uses TRBV5-1 and TRBJ2-1; D gene unclear. The CDR3 extends over 15 amino acids. Trimming took 1 base from V and 0 from J, leaving 8 bases between them. Germline-derived CDR1 and CDR2 are SGHRS and YFSETQ. The CDR3 loop is CASSLTARSYNEQFF. The CDR3 nucleotides are TGCGCCAGCAGCTTGACAGCGCGCTCCTACAATGAGCAGTTCTTC.

This clonotype was counted a few times. As DNA, the CDR3 is TGCGCCAGCAGCCTGACCCTGGGGACAGGGACGGCAGATACGCAGTATTTT. Its protein product is CASSLTLGTGTADTQYF. This rearrangement joins TRBV5-1 to TRBJ2-3, with TRBD1 identical over 9 bases. The CDR3 is 17 residues long. The trim removed 4 bases at V and 4 bases at J, leaving 13 bases unmatched. The germline V gene has CDR1 SGHRS and CDR2 YFSETQ.

The rearrangement joins TRBV11-3 to TRBJ2-1, with D perhaps TRBD2 (6 bases). The germline CDR1 and CDR2 sequences are SGHNT and YENEEA. The V end was cut by 5 bases, the J end by 6 bases, with 11 bases between. This CDR3 region has 13 residues. The CDR3 here is CASSTRESNEQFF. In nucleotides, the CDR3 is TGTGCCAGCAGCACCCGGGAGAGCAATGAGCAGTTCTTC.

This clonotype was found a few times. The V gene is TRBV7-9, the J gene TRBJ2-1; the D gene is possibly TRBD2 (6 bases). The ends were cut back, 5 bases at V and 2 bases at J, with 13 bases in the middle. Germline CDR1 reads SEHNR; CDR2 reads FQNEAQ (reference sequence). The length of the CDR3 is 15 residues. CDR3 DNA: TGTGCCAGCAGCATGTGGAGGGGCCCCTACAATGAGCAGTTCTTC. It specifies CASSMWRGPYNEQFF.

CDR3: CASTRREDGTDTQYF. For the CDR3, the DNA is TGCGCCAGCACTCGGAGGGAGGACGGCACAGATACGCAGTATTTT. The chain couples TRBV5-1 to TRBJ2-3, with D tentatively TRBD2 (6 bases). The V end lost 6 bases, the J end lost 1 base, and 15 bases lay between the germline ends. Looked up from germline, CDR1 is SGHRS and CDR2 is YFSETQ. The length of the CDR3 is 15 residues.

The chain joins TRBV6-1 to TRBJ1-4; D is perhaps TRBD1 (5 bases). Trimming stripped 6 bases from V and 2 bases from J, with 13 bases between. The germline V gene encodes CDR1 MNHNS and CDR2 SASEGT. This CDR3 contains 15 residues. The CDR3 loop reads CASRRQIPTNEKLFF. The CDR3 DNA reads TGTGCCAGCAGACGACAGATACCCACTAATGAAAAACTGTTTTTT.

Ten or more counts support this clonotype. The CDR3 DNA reads as TGTGCCAGCACCGGACAGGGGGCGAACTATGGCTACACCTTC. It yields the protein CASTGQGANYGYTF. The chain combines TRBV2 with TRBJ1-2; the match to TRBD1 covers 11 bases. The CDR3 covers 14 residues. Trimming removed 7 bases from V and 2 bases from J; junction bases left unmatched: 3. Germline values: CDR1 SNHLY, CDR2 FYNNEI.

The CDR3 protein is CASQGGLGTNEQFF. The CDR3 DNA sequence: TGTGCCAGCCAGGGGGGCCTAGGGACCAATGAGCAGTTCTTC. The V call is TRBV6-1, the J call TRBJ2-1; tentative D call: TRBD1 (7 bases). V dropped 8 bases and J dropped 6 bases, with 17 bases sitting between them. CDR1 MNHNS and CDR2 SASEGT come from the germline V gene. The CDR3 consists of 14 residues.

V is TRBV12-3 or TRBV12-4 and J is TRBJ1-5; TRBD1 aligns across 8 bases. The CDR3 runs to 15 residues. Trimming removed 5 bases from V and 5 bases from J; junction bases left unmatched: 8. Here the CDR3 DNA reads TGTGCCAGCAGTCCCCGGACAGGGTCAGATCAGCCCCAGCATTTT. Translating gives CASSPRTGSDQPQHF.

The rearrangement links TRBV5-1 to TRBJ2-5; 9 bases fit TRBD1. Trimming took 4 bases from V and 2 from J; bases not matched to a gene: 6. The CDR3 is 15 amino acids. CDR1 SGHRS and CDR2 YFSETQ come from the germline V gene. The CDR3, as DNA: TGCGCCAGCAGCCTAACCGGGACAGGGCAAGAGACCCAGTACTTC. This encodes CASSLTGTGQETQYF.

V gene TRBV7-2 combines with J gene TRBJ1-2; D gene uncertain. Trimming left V 1 base short and J 5 bases short, with 11 bases between. CDR1 is SGHTA, CDR2 FQGNSA, per germline. There are 14 residues in the CDR3. Here the CDR3 reads CASSLGPLEYGYTF. CDR3 DNA sequence: TGTGCCAGCAGCTTAGGGCCGTTGGAGTATGGCTACACCTTC.

This chain connects TRBV24-1 to TRBJ2-3; D unclear. V was cut by 3 bases and J by 3 bases, with 12 bases left in between. Germline V gene sequence: CDR1 KGHDR, CDR2 SFDVKD. This CDR3 comprises 15 residues. DNA for the CDR3: TGTGCCACCAGTGATCCCCAAGGCAGAACAGATACGCAGTATTTT. It is translated as CATSDPQGRTDTQYF.

The chain is built from TRBV12-3 or TRBV12-4 and TRBJ1-2; D might be TRBD1 (5 bases). With 2 bases removed from V and 5 bases from J, the gap between germline ends came to 12 bases. CDR3 size: 14 residues. The CDR3 bases are TGTGCCAGCAGTTTATCGGGGGGGAATTATGGCTACACCTTC. The encoded protein is CASSLSGGNYGYTF.